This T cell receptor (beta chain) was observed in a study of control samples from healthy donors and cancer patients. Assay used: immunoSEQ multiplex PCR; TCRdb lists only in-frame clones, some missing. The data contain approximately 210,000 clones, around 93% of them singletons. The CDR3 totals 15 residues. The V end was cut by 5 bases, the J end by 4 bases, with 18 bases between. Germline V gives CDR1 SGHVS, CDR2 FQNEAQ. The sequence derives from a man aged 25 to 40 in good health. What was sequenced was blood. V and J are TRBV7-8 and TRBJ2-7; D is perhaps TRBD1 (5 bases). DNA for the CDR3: TGTGCCAGCAGCCCACCTTTAGACAGCCCTTACGAGCAGTACTTC. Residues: CASSPPLDSPYEQYF.